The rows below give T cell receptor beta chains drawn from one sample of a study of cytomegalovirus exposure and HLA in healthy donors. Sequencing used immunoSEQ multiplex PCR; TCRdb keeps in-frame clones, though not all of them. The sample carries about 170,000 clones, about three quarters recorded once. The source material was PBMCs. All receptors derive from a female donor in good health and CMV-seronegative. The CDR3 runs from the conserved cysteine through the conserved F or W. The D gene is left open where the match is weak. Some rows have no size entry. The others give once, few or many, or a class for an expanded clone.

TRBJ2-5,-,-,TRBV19,TGTGCCAGTAGTCCAGAGCAGGGTATAGGAGAGACCCAGTACTTC,CASSPEQGIGETQYF
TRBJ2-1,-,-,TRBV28,TGTGCCAGCAGGGGGCTCTCCTACAATGAACAGTTCTTC,CASRGLSYNEQFF
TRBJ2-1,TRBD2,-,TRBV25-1,TGTGCCAGCAGTGAGAGGGGTGGCGGGAGAATGAATGAGCAGTTCTTC,CASSERGGGRMNEQFF
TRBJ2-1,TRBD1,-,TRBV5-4,TGTGCCAGCAGCTCACAGGGGAGGCAGTTCTTC,CASSSQGRQFF
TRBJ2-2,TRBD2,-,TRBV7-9,TGTGCCAGCAGCGATCCGGGACTAGCGGGAGATGACACCGGGGAGCTGTTTTTT,CASSDPGLAGDDTGELFF
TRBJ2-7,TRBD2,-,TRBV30,TGTGCCTGGAGTCGGTTTAGCGGGGGCCTACACGATCCCTACGAGCAGTACTTC,CAWSRFSGGLHDPYEQYF
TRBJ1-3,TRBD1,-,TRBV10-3,TGTGCCATCAGTGGGGACAGGGCGAGCTCTGGAAACACCATATATTTT,CAISGDRASSGNTIYF
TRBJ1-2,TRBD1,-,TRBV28,TGTGCCACAGCGCCCAACAGGGGGCCTGGCTACACCTTC,CATAPNRGPGYTF
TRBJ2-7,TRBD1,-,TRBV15,TGTGCCACCAGCAGTCCGGGACAGGGGACTACCTACGAGCAGTACTTC,CATSSPGQGTTYEQYF
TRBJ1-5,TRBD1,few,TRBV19,TGTGCCAGTAGTATCCAGGGGGGACAGCCCCAGCATTTT,CASSIQGGQPQHF
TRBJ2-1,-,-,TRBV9,TGTGCCAGCAGCGTAGCTGGTGGGCGCAATGAGCAGTTCTTC,CASSVAGGRNEQFF
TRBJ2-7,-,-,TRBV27,TGTGCCAGCAGTTTATCTCCCAGGGCCGAGCAGTACTTC,CASSLSPRAEQYF
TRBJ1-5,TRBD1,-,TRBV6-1,TGTGCCAGCAGTGGGACAGGGGATCAGCCCCAGCATTTT,CASSGTGDQPQHF
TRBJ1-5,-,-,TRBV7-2,TGTGCCAGCAGCCTCTCGGGGGGCGAGGGTGCCCAGCATTTT,CASSLSGGEGAQHF
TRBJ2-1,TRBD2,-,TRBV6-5,TGTGCCAGCAGTTACTCAGCGGGAGGCATGTACAATGAGCAGTTCTTC,CASSYSAGGMYNEQFF
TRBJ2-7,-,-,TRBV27,TGTGCCAGCATGAATGGGGCACTCCACTACGAGCAGTACTTC,CASMNGALHYEQYF